The 7 T cell receptor beta chains reported below all come from one sample, sequenced in a study of T cell responses to AZD1222 COVID-19 vaccine. The protocol was immunoSEQ multiplex PCR, while the TCRdb copy is restricted to in-frame clones and leaves out a portion. The sample carries roughly 260,000 clones, over 90% recorded once. The specimen comprised peripheral blood, sampled on day 0 of AZD1222 vaccination. These receptor sequences come from an adult in good health.

V is TRBV27 and J is TRBJ1-2, with D hard to call. This CDR3 has 13 residues. Germline assignment: CDR1 MNHEY and CDR2 SMNVEV (reference sequence). V was trimmed by 6 bases and J by 3 bases, leaving 11 bases between them. CDR3 nucleotides: TGTGCCAGCAGCCTACAGCGGGACTATGGCTACACCTTC. Its protein is CASSLQRDYGYTF.

The chain uses TRBV28 and TRBJ1-2, with D perhaps matching TRBD1 (5 bases). Germline CDR1 MDHEN, CDR2 SYDVKM. Trimming took off 3 bases at V and 2 bases at J, with 10 bases between the two ends. CDR3 size: 14 residues. The CDR3 here is CASSLTTVNYGYTF. The DNA for the CDR3 is TGTGCCAGCAGTTTGACGACAGTGAACTATGGCTACACCTTC.

The chain employs TRBV9 and TRBJ2-7; TRBD1 matches at 7 bases. The CDR3 is 15 residues long. V shed 0 bases, J shed 5 bases, and the junction held 8 bases outside the gene matches. In germline, CDR1 is SGDLS, CDR2 YYNGEE. CDR3 nucleotide sequence: TGTGCCAGCAGCGTAGGAGGGGTAGGGGGCAACGAGCAGTACTTC. This sequence encodes CASSVGGVGGNEQYF.

V and J are TRBV10-1 and TRBJ2-2; no reliable D call. The length of the CDR3 is 13 residues. Between the trimmed V and J ends, which lost 0 bases and 3 bases, there was a span of 2 bases. Germline V gene sequence: CDR1 WNHNN, CDR2 SYGVQD (reference sequence). The CDR3 loop is CASSESHTGELFF. CDR3 nucleotides: TGCGCCAGCAGTGAGTCCCACACCGGGGAGCTGTTTTTT.

V and J are TRBV28 and TRBJ1-2, with D possibly matching TRBD1 (5 bases). This CDR3 contains 14 residues. With 8 bases removed from V and 8 bases from J, the gap between germline ends came to 21 bases. Germline V gene lookup returns CDR1 MDHEN and CDR2 SYDVKM. CDR3: CASRPTGRVEGYTF. The CDR3 DNA sequence: TGTGCCAGCCGTCCCACGGGCAGGGTGGAAGGCTACACCTTC.

The chain has TRBV19 and TRBJ1-2; 7 bases fit TRBD1. The germline CDR1 and CDR2 sequences are LNHDA and SQIVND (reference sequence). J was trimmed by 2 bases and V by 7 bases; bases with no gene match: 4. This CDR3 spans 13 amino acids. The chain's CDR3 is CASIKTGNYGYTF. In nucleotides, the CDR3 is TGTGCCAGTATCAAGACAGGGAACTATGGCTACACCTTC.

With respect to this clone: Other DNA sequences in the sample encode the same CDR3. The rearrangement uses TRBV4-3 and TRBJ2-5, with D hard to call. Germline V gene lookup returns CDR1 LGHNA and CDR2 YSLEER. V dropped 0 bases and J dropped 5 bases, with 7 bases sitting between them. The CDR3 sequence is 13 residues long. The CDR3 nucleotides read TGCGCCAGCAGCCAAGACGTCCGGGAGACCCAGTACTTC. The encoded protein is CASSQDVRETQYF.